The 6 T cell receptor beta chains reported below all come from one sample, sequenced in a study of cytomegalovirus exposure and HLA in healthy donors. With 60 Vbeta and 13 Jbeta primers, the PCR was carried out. Data came from immunoSEQ multiplex PCR; TCRdb stores just in-frame clones and leaves some out. This repertoire shows about 180,000 clones, just over 75% found once; its top ten account for 1.4% to 1.5%. The sequencing input was PBMCs. The receptor set was obtained from a young man in good health and CMV-seronegative.

The J gene is TRBJ2-7, the V gene TRBV11-1, with 7 bases matching TRBD2. Germline values: CDR1 SGHAT, CDR2 FQDESV (reference sequence). Trimming removed 0 bases from V and 2 bases from J; junction bases left unmatched: 1. This CDR3 spans 14 amino acids. Here the CDR3 DNA reads TGTGCCAGCAGCTTAGCCGGACTAGCCTACGAGCAGTACTTC. This translates into CASSLAGLAYEQYF.

The J gene is TRBJ1-1, the V gene TRBV5-4; D is perhaps TRBD1 (5 bases). Per germline, CDR1 SGHNT and CDR2 YYREEE (reference sequence). The V end lost 4 bases, the J end lost 4 bases, and 8 bases lay between the germline ends. The CDR3 has 12 residues. The CDR3 DNA reads as TGTGCCAGCAGCCGGGACTCCACTGAAGCTTTCTTT. Amino acids: CASSRDSTEAFF.

In nucleotides, the CDR3 is TGTGCCAGCAGCGGACAGGGGTACGAGCAGTACTTC. Its protein product is CASSGQGYEQYF. The rearrangement uses TRBV6-5 and TRBJ2-7, with TRBD1 matching 9 bases. The ends lost 6 bases at V and 4 bases at J; junction bases unmatched: 1. The germline V gene has CDR1 MNHEY and CDR2 SVGAGI. This CDR3 has 12 residues.

In nucleotides, the CDR3 is TGCGCCAGCAGTGGAGGGGGGGGACTAGCGGGGGGGCCGTGCACCGGGGAGCTGTTTTTT. Translated, it gives CASSGGGGLAGGPCTGELFF. The chain employs TRBV10-1 and TRBJ2-2; 16 positions agree with TRBD2. V lost 4 bases, J lost 4 bases, and 12 bases stayed unmatched. Germline V CDR1 and CDR2: WNHNN, SYGVQD (reference sequence). This CDR3 comprises 20 residues.

The chain couples TRBV5-6 to TRBJ1-1; D is undetermined. This CDR3 has 14 residues. V dropped 3 bases and J dropped 8 bases, with 17 bases sitting between them. Germline-derived CDR1 and CDR2 are SGHDT and YYEEEE. The DNA of the CDR3 is TGTGCCAGCAGCTCGATAAACAGTGGCCCGGAAGCTTTCTTT. This encodes CASSSINSGPEAFF.

The V gene is TRBV5-6, the J gene TRBJ2-7; 7 nucleotides agree with TRBD1. J was trimmed by 2 bases and V by 4 bases; bases with no gene match: 9. Germline loops: CDR1 SGHDT, CDR2 YYEEEE. CDR3 length equals 15 residues. This CDR3 is CASSAGTVLAYEQYF. The CDR3 coding sequence is TGTGCCAGCAGCGCAGGGACAGTCCTGGCCTACGAGCAGTACTTC.